The 15 T cell receptor beta chains below were found in one sample sequenced in a study of cytomegalovirus exposure and HLA in healthy donors. A multiplex PCR was run with 60 Vbeta primers and 13 Jbeta primers. Here immunoSEQ multiplex PCR was the method, and the copy in TCRdb shows in-frame clones only, minus some. The sample has 90,000 to 110,000 clones; 69% are singletons. The sample comprised PBMCs. Every receptor here comes from a man under 40 in good health and CMV-seronegative.

This clone was seen a few times. The chain recombines TRBV6-6 with TRBJ1-3; 9 nucleotides agree with TRBD1. CDR1 and CDR2 (germline): MNHNY, SVGAGI (reference sequence). The CDR3 contains 15 residues. The ends lost 2 bases at V and 4 bases at J; junction bases unmatched: 3. The DNA of the CDR3 is TGTGCCAGCAGTTACCACAGGGGGCGGGGAAACACCATATATTTT. Translation: CASSYHRGRGNTIYF.

The chain employs TRBV19 and TRBJ2-2; weak D call: TRBD2 (6 bases). V lost 7 bases and J lost 2, with 11 bases in between. Germline CDR1 and CDR2: LNHDA and SQIVND (reference sequence). CDR3 length equals 14 residues. The CDR3 loop reads CASIRTINTGELFF. The DNA for the CDR3 is TGTGCCAGTATAAGGACTATTAACACCGGGGAGCTGTTTTTT.

This chain uses TRBV5-5 with TRBJ1-2; D is possibly TRBD1 (5 bases). Trimming took 4 bases from V and 2 from J, leaving 15 bases between them. The germline V gene has CDR1 SGHKS and CDR2 YYEKEE (reference sequence). The CDR3 is made up of 15 amino acids. The CDR3 loop is CASSPGGEQNYGYTF. The CDR3 region has the DNA TGTGCCAGCAGCCCCGGGGGGGAACAGAACTATGGCTACACCTTC.

The chain couples TRBV19 to TRBJ1-2; D might be TRBD1 (5 bases). V was clipped by 3 bases and J by 8 bases, with 19 bases between them. CDR1 is LNHDA, CDR2 SQIVND, per germline (reference sequence). The length of the CDR3 is 15 residues. The CDR3 DNA reads as TGTGCCAGTAGTATTCGACCCGACAGCCCAGGGGGCTACACCTTC. This codes for CASSIRPDSPGGYTF.

This clone was seen a handful of times. This chain joins TRBV30 and TRBJ1-3, with D perhaps TRBD1 (5 bases). Between the trimmed V and J ends, which lost 3 bases and 8 bases, there was a span of 11 bases. The CDR3 sequence is 12 residues long. Looked up from germline, CDR1 is GTSNPN and CDR2 is SVGIG (reference sequence). DNA of the CDR3: TGTGCCTGGAGCCCGCGGGGCCACACCATATATTTT. Translation gives CAWSPRGHTIYF.

This CDR3 reads CASSWGDSNQPQHF. The CDR3 DNA follows: TGTGCCAGCAGCTGGGGGGATAGCAATCAGCCCCAGCATTTT. The chain uses TRBV5-6 and TRBJ1-5, with D possibly being TRBD1 (5 bases). V shed 3 bases and J shed 0 bases, with 7 bases lying between them. The CDR3 loop spans 14 amino acids. Germline V gene data show CDR1 as SGHDT and CDR2 as YYEEEE.

The sample holds a few counts of this clone. This chain uses TRBV5-8 with TRBJ1-2, with TRBD1 matching over 9 bases. The CDR3 extends over 16 amino acids. With V trimmed by 0 bases and J by 1 base, 4 bases remained unmatched. Germline assignment: CDR1 SGHTS and CDR2 YDEGEE. CDR3 residues: CASSLARTGVNYGYTF. In DNA, the CDR3 is TGTGCCAGCAGCTTGGCCAGGACAGGGGTTAACTATGGCTACACCTTC.

The chain uses TRBV7-2 and TRBJ1-3, with D hard to call. Germline loops: CDR1 SGHTA, CDR2 FQGNSA. With 1 base removed from V and 8 bases from J, the gap between germline ends came to 12 bases. The CDR3 contains 14 residues. CDR3 loop: CASSLGGFRDTIYF. The CDR3 DNA follows: TGTGCCAGCAGCTTAGGAGGGTTCAGAGACACCATATATTTT.

The rearrangement uses TRBV21-1 and TRBJ1-5. TRBV21-1 is shown as a pseudogene. CDR3 length: 15 amino acids. The CDR3 region is CASSQGRNSNQPQHF. Here the CDR3 DNA reads TGTGCCAGCAGCCAAGGGAGAAATAGCAATCAGCCCCAGCATTTT.

The V call is TRBV28, the J call TRBJ1-2, with D tentatively TRBD1 (5 bases). V was clipped by 8 bases and J by 8 bases, with 15 bases between them. Germline CDR1 reads MDHEN; CDR2 reads SYDVKM. This CDR3 contains 12 residues. CDR3 sequence (DNA): TGTGCCAGCCGAGCGGGGGTAGCAGGCTACACCTTC. This encodes CASRAGVAGYTF.

The chain combines TRBV7-8 with TRBJ2-7, with TRBD2 matching 8 bases. This CDR3 has 17 amino acids. Trimming removed 1 base from V and 2 bases from J; junction bases left unmatched: 10. Germline V gives CDR1 SGHVS, CDR2 FQNEAQ. This chain's CDR3 is CASSLELARGATYEQYF. The CDR3 coding sequence is TGTGCCAGCAGCTTAGAACTAGCGCGGGGGGCGACCTACGAGCAGTACTTC.

The chain uses TRBV19 and TRBJ1-2; D gene unclear. V lost 6 bases and J lost 4, with 12 bases in between. The V gene's germline CDR1 is LNHDA and CDR2 SQIVND (reference sequence). The CDR3 runs 13 residues. The CDR3 loop is CASRRTDPYGYTF. The CDR3 DNA sequence: TGTGCCAGTAGACGCACAGACCCCTATGGCTACACCTTC.

The chain has TRBV30 and TRBJ2-2, with 13 bases matching TRBD2. The CDR3 contains 17 residues. The germline V gene encodes CDR1 GTSNPN and CDR2 SVGIG (reference sequence). V shed 2 bases, J shed 4 bases, and the junction held 7 bases outside the gene matches. CDR3: CAWSNGLAGVSTGELFF. CDR3 bases: TGTGCCTGGAGTAACGGACTAGCGGGAGTGTCCACCGGGGAGCTGTTTTTT.

This clone turned up a few times. CDR3 sequence: CASSYGTGGERIAFF. As DNA, the CDR3 is TGCGCCAGCAGCTACGGAACAGGGGGAGAGCGCATAGCTTTCTTT. This chain joins TRBV5-1 and TRBJ1-1; 8 nucleotides line up with TRBD1. The CDR3 covers 15 residues. CDR1 is SGHRS, CDR2 YFSETQ, per germline. The J segment lost 10 bases and the V segment lost 3 bases, leaving 14 bases of the junction unmatched.

The chain recombines TRBV19 with TRBJ1-2; 9 bases fit TRBD1. The V gene end was trimmed by 5 bases and the J gene end by 7 bases; junction bases not matched to a gene: 11. The CDR3 sequence is 15 residues long. CDR1 is LNHDA and CDR2 is SQIVND in the germline V gene (reference sequence). In nucleotides, the CDR3 is TGTGCCAGTAGTTCGGTCGACAGGGGGAGTTTTGGCTACACCTTC. Its translation: CASSSVDRGSFGYTF.